This is a list of T cell receptor beta chains from one sample in a study of PD-L1 blockade in urothelial cancer. Only in-frame clones appear in the TCRdb table, and some are missing; sequencing was by immunoSEQ multiplex PCR. The sample contains about 120,000 clones, roughly 82% of which appear only once. The sequencing used PBMCs, collected around atezolizumab (anti-PD-L1) treatment. These receptors were collected from a man between 45 and 60 years old with urothelial cancer. The CDR3 runs from the conserved cysteine through the conserved F or W. D genes are given only for firm matches. A row's size may be missing; if present it is once, few, many or a size class.

cdr3_aa,cdr3_nt,d_call,j_call,clone_size,v_call
CASSPNIEYGYTF,TGTGCCAGCAGTCCTAATATCGAGTATGGCTACACCTTC,-,TRBJ1-2,-,TRBV6-5
CASRDQGFPGYTF,TGTGCCAGCAGGGACCAGGGTTTCCCTGGCTACACCTTC,-,TRBJ1-2,-,TRBV2
CASSFGDSGANVLTF,TGTGCCAGCAGTTTTGGAGACTCTGGGGCCAACGTCCTGACTTTC,-,TRBJ2-6,-,TRBV27
CATSNTGTGGEAFF,TGTGCCACCAGCAATACCGGGACAGGGGGTGAAGCTTTCTTT,TRBD1,TRBJ1-1,-,TRBV15
CASTRGAGGHTGELFF,TGTGCCAGCACCAGGGGGGCGGGGGGCCACACCGGGGAGCTGTTTTTT,-,TRBJ2-2,-,TRBV27
CATSRDQRLLGEQYF,TGTGCCACCAGCAGAGATCAACGGTTACTAGGCGAGCAGTACTTC,-,TRBJ2-7,-,TRBV15
CAWRTGAPLEGYTF,TGTGCCTGGCGGACAGGGGCCCCACTGGAAGGCTACACCTTC,TRBD1,TRBJ1-2,-,TRBV30
CASSLSPGYGANVLTF,TGTGCCAGCTCACTAAGTCCGGGTTATGGGGCCAACGTCCTGACTTTC,-,TRBJ2-6,-,TRBV18
CATSRAGSSYNEQFF,TGTGCCACCAGCAGAGCGGGGAGCTCCTACAATGAGCAGTTCTTC,-,TRBJ2-1,-,TRBV15
CASSLGTYYEQYF,TGTGCCAGCAGCTTAGGGACTTACTACGAGCAGTACTTC,-,TRBJ2-7,-,TRBV7-9
CASSLLGQGYEQYF,TGTGCCAGCAGCTTACTAGGCCAGGGGTACGAGCAGTACTTC,-,TRBJ2-7,-,TRBV7-3
CASSPRTGLYEQYF,TGTGCCAGCAGCCCCCGAACAGGGCTCTACGAGCAGTACTTC,-,TRBJ2-7,-,TRBV9
CASSQALPPYEQYF,TGCGCCAGCAGCCAAGCCCTCCCCCCCTACGAGCAGTACTTC,-,TRBJ2-7,-,TRBV4-1
CASSFSSGSSYNEQFF,TGTGCCAGCAGCTTTTCTTCCGGGAGCTCCTACAATGAGCAGTTCTTC,-,TRBJ2-1,-,TRBV5-8
CASSYKERETDEQFF,TGTGCCAGCAGTTACAAGGAGCGGGAGACGGATGAGCAGTTCTTC,TRBD2,TRBJ2-1,once,TRBV6-5
CASSLAGIPIVSDNSPLHF,TGTGCCAGTAGTCTCGCAGGGATCCCCATAGTCTCCGATAATTCACCCCTCCACTTT,-,TRBJ1-6,once,TRBV19
CASSSRDRGSYEQYF,TGTGCCAGCAGCTCCCGGGACAGGGGCTCCTACGAGCAGTACTTC,TRBD1,TRBJ2-7,-,TRBV13
CASSSPGLAQEQFF,TGTGCCAGCAGTTCGCCGGGACTAGCTCAAGAGCAGTTCTTC,TRBD2,TRBJ2-1,-,TRBV27
CAWSINRGHNYGYTF,TGTGCCTGGAGCATCAACAGGGGGCATAACTATGGCTACACCTTC,TRBD1,TRBJ1-2,-,TRBV30
CASSWSGFEAGAFYNSPLHF,TGTGCCAGCAGCTGGAGTGGCTTCGAGGCGGGGGCTTTCTATAATTCACCCCTCCACTTT,-,TRBJ1-6,-,TRBV5-8
CASSQIQGSDEQFF,TGTGCCAGCAGCCAGATACAGGGGAGTGATGAGCAGTTCTTC,TRBD1,TRBJ2-1,-,TRBV4-2
CASSRAGTGGWEQFF,TGTGCCAGTAGTAGGGCCGGGACAGGGGGCTGGGAGCAGTTCTTC,TRBD1,TRBJ2-1,once,TRBV19
CASSFWDRDQPQHF,TGTGCCAGCAGCTTCTGGGACAGGGATCAGCCCCAGCATTTT,TRBD1,TRBJ1-5,-,TRBV5-6
CASSPGTSDYGYTF,TGTGCCAGCAGCCCCGGGACATCGGACTATGGCTACACCTTC,-,TRBJ1-2,-,TRBV28
CASSLGGGRWTYEQYF,TGTGCCAGCAGTTTAGGAGGCGGGAGGTGGACCTACGAGCAGTACTTC,TRBD2,TRBJ2-7,-,TRBV28
CASSLMNARGSYEQYF,TGTGCCAGCAGCTTAATGAACGCCCGAGGGTCCTACGAGCAGTACTTC,-,TRBJ2-7,-,TRBV11-2
CASSPGTSGTYEQFF,TGTGCCAGCTCACCAGGGACTAGCGGGACCTATGAGCAGTTCTTC,TRBD2,TRBJ2-1,-,TRBV18
CASSWAGYSNQPQHF,TGTGCCAGTAGTTGGGCAGGCTATAGCAATCAGCCCCAGCATTTT,-,TRBJ1-5,-,TRBV19
CASSLGDRQETQYF,TGCGCCAGCAGCTTGGGGGACAGGCAAGAGACCCAGTACTTC,TRBD1,TRBJ2-5,-,TRBV5-1
CASREGQGVYNEQFF,TGCGCCAGCAGAGAGGGACAGGGGGTTTACAATGAGCAGTTCTTC,TRBD1,TRBJ2-1,-,TRBV5-1
CASSNHSAGEPYEQYF,TGTGCCAGCAGCAATCATTCAGCGGGAGAGCCCTACGAGCAGTACTTC,-,TRBJ2-7,-,TRBV21-1
CASSQINTEAFF,TGTGCCAGCAGCCAGATCAACACTGAAGCTTTCTTT,-,TRBJ1-1,-,TRBV7-9
CASSEQGAWSYEQYF,TGTGCCAGCAGCGAACAGGGGGCTTGGTCCTACGAGCAGTACTTC,TRBD1,TRBJ2-7,-,TRBV9
CASSQGPLRESYNEQFF,TGCGCCAGCAGCCAAGGCCCCCTAAGGGAGTCTTACAATGAGCAGTTCTTC,-,TRBJ2-1,once,TRBV4-1
CASSLNQGHSGYTF,TGTGCCAGCAGCTTAAACCAGGGGCATTCTGGCTACACCTTC,-,TRBJ1-2,-,TRBV5-4
CASREAGLNTGELFF,TGTGCCAGCAGAGAAGCGGGACTGAACACCGGGGAGCTGTTTTTT,TRBD2,TRBJ2-2,-,TRBV6-1
CASSFRTGGAKSGAGYTF,TGTGCCAGCAGTTTCCGCACAGGGGGCGCAAAGAGTGGAGCTGGCTACACCTTC,TRBD1,TRBJ1-2,-,TRBV27
CASSRGLWDNEQFF,TGTGCCAGCTCCCGTGGGCTGTGGGACAATGAGCAGTTCTTC,-,TRBJ2-1,-,TRBV7-2
CASSISSSGKKYF,TGTGCCAGCAGTATATCATCTAGCGGGAAGAAGTATTTT,TRBD2,TRBJ2-3,-,TRBV6-5
CASSQGHPKNTIYF,TGTGCCAGCAGCCAGGGACACCCCAAAAACACCATATATTTT,-,TRBJ1-3,once,TRBV28
CASSLARSNYGYTF,TGTGCCAGCAGTTTGGCCCGATCAAACTATGGCTACACCTTC,-,TRBJ1-2,-,TRBV2
CAIRFDREGDGYTF,TGTGCCATCCGCTTCGACAGGGAAGGGGATGGCTACACCTTC,TRBD1,TRBJ1-2,-,TRBV10-3
CASSLVSRGEQYF,TGTGCCAGCAGCTTAGTGAGCAGGGGCGAGCAGTACTTC,-,TRBJ2-7,-,TRBV7-8
CASSPRTTSVQYF,TGTGCCAGCAGCCCCCGGACTACGTCGGTGCAGTACTTC,-,TRBJ2-7,-,TRBV11-2
CASSQVQGLAGTQYF,TGCGCCAGCAGCCAAGTCCAGGGACTCGCGGGAACGCAGTATTTT,-,TRBJ2-3,-,TRBV4-1
CASSLEGQGGETQYF,TGCGCCAGCAGCTTGGAGGGACAGGGCGGGGAGACCCAGTACTTC,TRBD1,TRBJ2-5,once,TRBV5-1
CASRGVTENTGELFF,TGCGCCAGCCGCGGGGTTACAGAGAACACCGGGGAGCTGTTTTTT,-,TRBJ2-2,-,TRBV5-1
CASSSLPGLAKGKSSYNEQFF,TGTGCCAGCAGTTCCTTACCGGGACTAGCGAAGGGGAAAAGCTCCTACAATGAGCAGTTCTTC,TRBD2,TRBJ2-1,once,TRBV9
CAWMGSGEGEAFF,TGTGCCTGGATGGGGAGTGGGGAGGGTGAAGCTTTCTTT,-,TRBJ1-1,-,TRBV30
CASSDRLNSPLHF,TGTGCCAGCAGCGACAGGTTGAATTCACCCCTCCACTTT,-,TRBJ1-6,few,TRBV7-2
CASSFRGRVGYNEQFF,TGTGCCAGCAGCTTCAGGGGGCGAGTGGGATACAATGAGCAGTTCTTC,TRBD1,TRBJ2-1,-,TRBV4-2
CASSLPGTSGSREQFF,TGTGCCAGCAGCTTACCCGGGACTAGCGGGAGTCGGGAGCAGTTCTTC,TRBD2,TRBJ2-1,-,TRBV7-2
CASSATGTANSPLHF,TGTGCCAGCAGCGCTACCGGGACAGCCAATTCACCCCTCCACTTT,TRBD1,TRBJ1-6,-,TRBV5-6
CASSGLQDTQYF,TGTGCCAGCAGCGGACTCCAGGATACGCAGTATTTT,-,TRBJ2-3,-,TRBV9
CASSQGRQGAYEQYF,TGTGCCAGCAGCCAAGGTCGACAGGGAGCCTACGAGCAGTACTTC,TRBD1,TRBJ2-7,-,TRBV14
CASSFSGVYEQFF,TGTGCCAGCAGCTTCTCCGGGGTTTATGAGCAGTTCTTC,-,TRBJ2-1,-,TRBV27
CASSVTGSYEQYF,TGTGCCAGCAGCGTTACGGGGAGCTACGAGCAGTACTTC,-,TRBJ2-7,-,TRBV7-9
CASSYRRGTQETQYF,TGTGCCAGCAGCTACAGGCGGGGGACCCAAGAGACCCAGTACTTC,TRBD2,TRBJ2-5,-,TRBV7-8
CASGQGYDNSPLHF,TGCGCCAGTGGACAGGGGTACGATAATTCACCCCTCCACTTT,TRBD1,TRBJ1-6,few,TRBV5-1